Following are 20 T cell receptor beta chains from one sample sequenced in a study of T cell responses to AZD1222 COVID-19 vaccine. Only in-frame clones appear in the TCRdb table, and some are missing; sequencing was by immunoSEQ multiplex PCR. The table includes fewer than 110,000 clones, about 85% detected once. Material: peripheral blood, obtained on day 0 of AZD1222 vaccination. The source of these receptors is an adult in good health.

CDR3 region: CASSSSPLASGSLWNEQFF. The DNA of the CDR3 is TGTGCCAGCAGCTCATCCCCCTTGGCTAGCGGGAGTTTGTGGAATGAGCAGTTCTTC. The chain has TRBV7-9 and TRBJ2-1, with 10 nucleotides matching TRBD2. The CDR3 is made up of 19 amino acids. Germline CDR1 reads SEHNR; CDR2 reads FQNEAQ (reference sequence). V was clipped by 4 bases and J by 7 bases; unmatched bases: 19.

This sequence joins TRBV19 and TRBJ2-3, with 8 bases matching TRBD1. This CDR3 region has 12 residues. J was trimmed by 6 bases and V by 6 bases; bases with no gene match: 2. Germline V gene lookup returns CDR1 LNHDA and CDR2 SQIVND (reference sequence). The CDR3, as DNA: TGTGCCAGTAGGACAGGGGACGATACGCAGTATTTT. It codes for CASRTGDDTQYF.

The gene calls are TRBV6-5 and TRBJ2-1; 8 nucleotides agree with TRBD2. The ends lost 6 bases at V and 2 bases at J; junction bases unmatched: 3. In germline, CDR1 is MNHEY, CDR2 SVGAGI. CDR3 length: 14 amino acids. CDR3 sequence (DNA): TGTGCCAGCAGCCCAGCGGGAGCCTACAATGAGCAGTTCTTC. Translation: CASSPAGAYNEQFF.

The chain employs TRBV5-4 and TRBJ2-3, with 13 bases matching TRBD2. V trimming: 3 bases; J trimming: 0 bases; junction bases outside the gene matches: 7. The CDR3 loop spans 18 amino acids. CDR1 and CDR2 from the germline V gene are SGHNT and YYREEE (reference sequence). The CDR3 loop is CASSYRTSGGLSTDTQYF. CDR3 in DNA: TGTGCCAGCAGCTATCGGACTAGCGGGGGCCTTAGCACAGATACGCAGTATTTT.

V and J are TRBV6-5 and TRBJ2-1; 9 bases agree with TRBD1. Per the germline V gene, CDR1 is MNHEY and CDR2 is SVGAGI. The CDR3 is 14 residues long. After removal of 3 bases from V and 7 bases from J, the junction contained 4 bases not matched to a gene. As DNA, the CDR3 is TGTGCCAGCAGTTATAGGGACAGGGCGAATGAGCAGTTCTTC. This translates into CASSYRDRANEQFF.

In its sample, this clone was seen a few times. The chain links TRBV27 to TRBJ2-5; possible D gene TRBD1, 6 bases. The V end lost 5 bases, the J end lost 7 bases, and 23 bases lay between the germline ends. The CDR3 sequence is 16 residues long. Germline V gene sequence: CDR1 MNHEY, CDR2 SMNVEV (reference sequence). The DNA for the CDR3 is TGTGCCAGCAGTGTAGGACTTCAGGGGCTCCTGTCGACCCAGTACTTC. Protein: CASSVGLQGLLSTQYF.

J is TRBJ2-1 and V is TRBV19, with 13 bases that match TRBD2. J gave up 6 bases and V 7 bases, and 9 bases lay outside the gene matches. The germline gives CDR1 LNHDA, CDR2 SQIVND (reference sequence). This CDR3 contains 16 residues. CDR3 protein: CASNVPGLAGSNEQFF. CDR3 nucleotide sequence: TGTGCCAGTAATGTACCGGGACTAGCGGGGTCCAATGAGCAGTTCTTC.

The chain uses TRBV7-2 and TRBJ1-1; 8 bases are shared with TRBD1. Germline trimming cut 2 bases from V and 3 bases from J; bases unmatched to any gene: 5. Germline CDR1 and CDR2: SGHTA and FQGNSA. The CDR3 contains 15 residues. The CDR3 region is CASSLLGRGHTEAFF. The CDR3 coding sequence is TGTGCCAGCAGCTTATTAGGCAGGGGGCACACTGAAGCTTTCTTT.

The chain couples TRBV28 to TRBJ1-6; maybe TRBD1 (6 bases). Germline CDR1 reads MDHEN; CDR2 reads SYDVKM. The germline V and J ends were trimmed by 7 bases and 8 bases, with 15 bases remaining between them. This CDR3 contains 14 residues. This CDR3 is CASKIQGSDSPLHF. CDR3 sequence (DNA): TGTGCCAGCAAAATACAGGGATCTGATTCACCCCTCCACTTT.

This rearrangement joins TRBV7-9 to TRBJ1-6; D unresolved. V was clipped by 0 bases and J by 2 bases, with 5 bases between them. The CDR3 loop spans 15 amino acids. Germline V gene lookup returns CDR1 SEHNR and CDR2 FQNEAQ (reference sequence). CDR3 nucleotide sequence: TGTGCCAGCAGCTTAGCCAGCACCTATAATTCACCCCTCCACTTT. Its translation is CASSLASTYNSPLHF.

This chain uses TRBV7-2 with TRBJ2-5, with D unresolved. Germline V CDR1 and CDR2: SGHTA, FQGNSA. Trimming pared 5 bases from V and 1 base from J, leaving 11 bases between. This CDR3 comprises 14 residues. CDR3 region: CASSPRPGQETQYF. In DNA, the CDR3 is TGTGCCAGCAGCCCAAGACCCGGCCAAGAGACCCAGTACTTC. Filled out from reference TRBV7-2 and TRBJ2-5, the complete variable domain reads GAGVSQSPSNKVTEKGKDVELRCDPISGHTALYWYRQSLGQGLEFLIYFQGNSAPDKSGLPSDRFSAERTGGSVSTLTIQRTQQEDSAVYLCASSPRPGQETQYFGPGTRLLVL.

V is TRBV11-2 and J is TRBJ2-1; D is possibly TRBD2 (5 bases). The CDR3 has 14 residues. V was shortened by 1 base and J by 8 bases, with 12 bases between the two germline ends. The germline CDR1 and CDR2 sequences are SGHAT and FQNNGV. CDR3 nucleotide sequence: TGTGCCAGCAGCTTAGTACCGGCGGGTGATGAGCAGTTCTTC. Its translation: CASSLVPAGDEQFF.

This rearrangement joins TRBV7-3 to TRBJ1-1; D is ambiguous. V was clipped by 3 bases and J by 1 base, with 15 bases between them. This CDR3 spans 16 amino acids. Germline loops: CDR1 SGHTA, CDR2 FQGTGA. The CDR3 protein is CASSFPDSPGNTEAFF. CDR3 bases: TGTGCCAGCAGCTTCCCCGACTCACCGGGGAACACTGAAGCTTTCTTT.

The J gene is TRBJ1-4, the V gene TRBV9; D possibly corresponds to TRBD1 (6 bases). This CDR3 comprises 15 residues. V lost 3 bases and J 0 bases, leaving 9 bases between the germline ends. In germline, CDR1 is SGDLS, CDR2 YYNGEE. The CDR3, as DNA: TGTGCCAGCAGCGCACAGGGTGCAACTAATGAAAAACTGTTTTTT. Residues: CASSAQGATNEKLFF.

This chain links TRBV5-5 with TRBJ1-1; 8 bases align to TRBD1. The CDR3 is made up of 17 amino acids. Per the germline V gene, CDR1 is SGHKS and CDR2 is YYEKEE (reference sequence). V trimming: 1 base; J trimming: 3 bases; junction bases outside the gene matches: 11. CDR3 coding DNA: TGTGCCAGCAGCTTGATGGACCTTAGACAGGGGTACACTGAAGCTTTCTTT. As protein: CASSLMDLRQGYTEAFF.

V usage is TRBV5-1 and J usage is TRBJ2-2; D remains unclear. V was shortened by 0 bases and J by 5 bases, with 11 bases between the two germline ends. Germline-derived CDR1 and CDR2 are SGHRS and YFSETQ. The CDR3 has 15 amino acids. The CDR3 here is CASSLVGLSTGELFF. The CDR3 bases are TGCGCCAGCAGCTTGGTCGGGCTAAGTACCGGGGAGCTGTTTTTT.

The gene calls are TRBV19 and TRBJ1-5; 7 bases are a match to TRBD1. V was clipped by 3 bases and J by 6 bases; unmatched bases: 11. This CDR3 contains 16 residues. Germline V gene data show CDR1 as LNHDA and CDR2 as SQIVND (reference sequence). The CDR3: CASSMTGGGFGQPQHF. In DNA, the CDR3 is TGTGCCAGTAGTATGACGGGAGGGGGCTTTGGTCAGCCCCAGCATTTT.

The chain uses TRBV6-4 and TRBJ2-2, with D perhaps TRBD1 (6 bases). Trimming removed 4 bases from V and 1 base from J, with 10 bases in between. The CDR3 covers 15 residues. Looked up from germline, CDR1 is MRHNA and CDR2 is SNTAGT. The CDR3 reads CASSAGTKNTGELFF. The CDR3 DNA follows: TGTGCCAGCAGTGCCGGGACAAAGAACACCGGGGAGCTGTTTTTT.

This sequence joins TRBV4-3 and TRBJ2-1; 8 nucleotides match TRBD2. CDR1 LGHNA and CDR2 YSLEER come from the germline V gene. This CDR3 comprises 16 residues. Losses at the gene ends were 1 base for V and 5 bases for J; bases not matched to a gene: 7. In nucleotides, the CDR3 is TGCGCCAGCAGCCAAGCAGGGGCGGGGGGCAACAATGAGCAGTTCTTC. Its protein product is CASSQAGAGGNNEQFF.

The V gene is TRBV2, the J gene TRBJ1-1; the D is unclear. V shed 8 bases and J shed 7 bases, with 8 bases lying between them. Looked up from germline, CDR1 is SNHLY and CDR2 is FYNNEI. The CDR3 runs 10 residues. The CDR3 reads CASGRSEAFF. In DNA form, the CDR3 reads TGTGCCAGCGGAAGGAGTGAAGCTTTCTTT.